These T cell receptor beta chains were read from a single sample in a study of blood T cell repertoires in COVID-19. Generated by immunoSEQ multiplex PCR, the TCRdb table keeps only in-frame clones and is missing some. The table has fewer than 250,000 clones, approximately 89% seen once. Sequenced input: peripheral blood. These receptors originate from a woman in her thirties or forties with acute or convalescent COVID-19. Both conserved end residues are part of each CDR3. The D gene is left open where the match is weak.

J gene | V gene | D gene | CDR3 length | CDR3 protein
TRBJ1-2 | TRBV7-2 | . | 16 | CASSPRETGRIYGYTF
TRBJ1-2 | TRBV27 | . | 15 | CASSFGTPTNYGYTF
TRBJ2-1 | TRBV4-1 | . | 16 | CASSQPGRKRNNEQFF
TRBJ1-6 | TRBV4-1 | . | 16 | CASSQGTSSYNSPLHF
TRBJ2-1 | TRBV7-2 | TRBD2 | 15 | CASSLGLAGVNEQFF
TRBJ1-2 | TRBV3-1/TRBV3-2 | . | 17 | CASSQDLAGQVVYGYTF
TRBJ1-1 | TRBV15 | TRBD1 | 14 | CATSFQQGGTEAFF
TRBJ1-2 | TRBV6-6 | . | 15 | CASSQVGDSLYGYTF
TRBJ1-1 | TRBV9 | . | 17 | CASSVALEGLGNTEAFF
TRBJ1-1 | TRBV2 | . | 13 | CASIRIPNTEAFF
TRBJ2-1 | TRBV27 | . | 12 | CASVREDNEQFF
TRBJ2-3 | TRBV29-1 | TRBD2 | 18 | CSVEANPGLAGGKDTQYF
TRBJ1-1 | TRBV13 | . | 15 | CASSLLSGGHTEAFF
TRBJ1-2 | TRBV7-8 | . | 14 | CASSLDTGFYGYTF
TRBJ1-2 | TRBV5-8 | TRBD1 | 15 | CASSLGDRANYGYTF
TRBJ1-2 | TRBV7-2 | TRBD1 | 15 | CASSSGQGANYGYTF
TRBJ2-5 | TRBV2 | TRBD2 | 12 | CASRREEETQYF
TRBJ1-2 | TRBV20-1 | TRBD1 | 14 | CSASKGAQHYGYTF
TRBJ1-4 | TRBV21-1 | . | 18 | CASSKIGHFGGEKEKLFF
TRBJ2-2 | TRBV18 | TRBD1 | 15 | CASSSRQGPTGELFF